The entry that follows covers one TCR beta chain sequence. The antigen is unknown. This specimen belongs to a study of T cell responses to AZD1222 COVID-19 vaccine. This CDR3 region has 15 residues. Germline CDR1 is KGHDR and CDR2 is SFDVKD. Trimming cost V 3 bases and J 7 bases; bases outside gene matches: 4. Study-wide results and caveats: White British ancestry dominated among donors, who included more females, and clonal diversity was possibly underestimated. Increases in Spike-specific TCR breadth and depth were seen after two AZD1222 doses. Reportedly, nearly half of unique spike TCRs recognized epitopes outside B.1.351/B.1.1.7 mutations.

Here immunoSEQ multiplex PCR was the method, and the copy in TCRdb shows in-frame clones only, minus some. The repertoire holds around 110,000 clones, roughly 88% seen once, with approximately 5% in the top ten. Sequences were derived from peripheral blood, sampled on day 0 of AZD1222 vaccination. The source is an adult in good health. The V and J genes are TRBV24-1 and TRBJ1-4; 10 bases map to TRBD1. CDR3 loop: CATSDRQGAGEKLFF. CDR3 nucleotide sequence: TGTGCCACCAGTGATCGACAGGGGGCGGGTGAAAAACTGTTTTTT.